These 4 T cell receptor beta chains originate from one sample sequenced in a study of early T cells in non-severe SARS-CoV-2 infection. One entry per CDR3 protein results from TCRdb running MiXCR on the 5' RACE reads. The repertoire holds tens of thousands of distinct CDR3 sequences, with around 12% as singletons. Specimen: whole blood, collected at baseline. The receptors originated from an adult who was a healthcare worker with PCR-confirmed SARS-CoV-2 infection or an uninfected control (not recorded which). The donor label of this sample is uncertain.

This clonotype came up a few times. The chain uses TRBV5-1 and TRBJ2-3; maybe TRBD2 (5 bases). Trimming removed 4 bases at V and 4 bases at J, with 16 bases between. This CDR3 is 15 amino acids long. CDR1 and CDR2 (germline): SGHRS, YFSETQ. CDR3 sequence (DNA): TGCGCCAGCAGCAGCTCCTATCCTAGCTCAGATACGCAGTATTTT. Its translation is CASSSSYPSSDTQYF.

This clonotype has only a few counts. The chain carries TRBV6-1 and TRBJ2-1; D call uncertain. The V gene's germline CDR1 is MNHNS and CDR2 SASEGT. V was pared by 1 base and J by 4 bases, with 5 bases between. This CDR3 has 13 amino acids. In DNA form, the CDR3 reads TGTGCCAGCAGTGAAGTCAGGTACAATGAGCAGTTCTTC. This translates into CASSEVRYNEQFF.

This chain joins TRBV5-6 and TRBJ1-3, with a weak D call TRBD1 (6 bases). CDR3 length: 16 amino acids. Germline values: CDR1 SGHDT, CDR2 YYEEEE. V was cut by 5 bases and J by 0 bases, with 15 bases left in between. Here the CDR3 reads CASREYTGSSGNTIYF. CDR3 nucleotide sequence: TGTGCCAGCAGGGAGTACACAGGGAGCTCTGGAAACACCATATATTTT. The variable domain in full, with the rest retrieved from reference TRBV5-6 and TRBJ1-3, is DAGVTQSPTHLIKTRGQQVTLRCSPKSGHDTVSWYQQALGQGPQFIFQYYEEEERQRGNFPDRFSGHQFPNYSSELNVNALLLGDSALYLCASREYTGSSGNTIYFGEGSWLTVV.

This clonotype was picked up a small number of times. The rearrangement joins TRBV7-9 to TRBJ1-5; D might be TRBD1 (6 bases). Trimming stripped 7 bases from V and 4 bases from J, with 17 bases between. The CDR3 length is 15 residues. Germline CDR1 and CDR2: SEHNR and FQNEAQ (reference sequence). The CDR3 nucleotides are TGTGCCAGCATCCCTTCGGGGGCGCGAAATCAGCCCCAGCATTTT. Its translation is CASIPSGARNQPQHF.